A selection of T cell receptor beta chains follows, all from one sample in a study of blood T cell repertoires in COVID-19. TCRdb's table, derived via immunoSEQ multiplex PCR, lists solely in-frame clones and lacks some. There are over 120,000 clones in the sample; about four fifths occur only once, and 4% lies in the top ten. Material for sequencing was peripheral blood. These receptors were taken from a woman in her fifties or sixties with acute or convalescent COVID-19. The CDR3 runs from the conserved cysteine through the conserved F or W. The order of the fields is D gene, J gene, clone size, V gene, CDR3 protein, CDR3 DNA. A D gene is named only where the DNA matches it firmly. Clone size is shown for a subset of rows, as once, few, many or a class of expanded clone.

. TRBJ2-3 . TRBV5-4 CASSSDPGGADTQYF TGTGCCAGCAGCTCCGACCCAGGAGGGGCAGATACGCAGTATTTT
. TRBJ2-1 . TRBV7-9 CASSLGQASYNEQFF TGTGCCAGCAGCTTAGGACAGGCCTCCTACAATGAGCAGTTCTTC
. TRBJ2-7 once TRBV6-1 CASSDVSEGSEQYF TGTGCCAGCAGTGACGTTTCGGAGGGGAGCGAGCAGTACTTC
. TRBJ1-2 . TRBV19 CASSRTRARTAYGYTF TGTGCCAGTAGTCGGACGCGGGCCAGGACCGCCTATGGCTACACCTTC
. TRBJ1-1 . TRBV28 CASSSGVYTEAFF TGTGCCAGCAGTTCGGGAGTGTACACTGAAGCTTTCTTT
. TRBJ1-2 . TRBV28 CASSFPPVYGYTF TGTGCCAGCAGTTTTCCCCCCGTCTATGGCTACACCTTC
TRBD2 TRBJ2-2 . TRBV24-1 CATSGVAGDAGELFF TGTGCCACCAGTGGAGTAGCGGGAGACGCCGGGGAGCTGTTTTTT
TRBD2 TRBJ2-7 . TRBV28 CASRGGGLVSEQYF TGTGCCAGCAGGGGGGGAGGGTTGGTAAGCGAGCAGTACTTC
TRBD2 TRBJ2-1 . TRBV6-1 CASSEASGRFGEQFF TGTGCCAGCAGTGAGGCTAGCGGGAGGTTCGGTGAGCAGTTCTTC
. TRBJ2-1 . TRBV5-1 CASSVDFSYNEQFF TGCGCCAGCAGCGTGGACTTTTCCTACAATGAGCAGTTCTTC
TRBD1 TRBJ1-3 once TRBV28 CASRSGQGYSGNTIYF TGTGCCAGCAGGTCGGGACAGGGCTACTCTGGAAACACCATATATTTT